These 20 T cell receptor beta chains were sequenced from one sample in a study of Tregs in tolerant kidney transplant recipients. Sequencing was performed with immunoSEQ multiplex PCR; in TCRdb, only in-frame clones are kept and a portion is missing. The table lists some 250,000 clones, roughly four fifths of them singletons. Sample: CD4+ T cells from blood. These receptors originate from a human donor in good health.

As concerns this clone: At one boundary the junction diverges from the germline segment, which might be a read error. The chain has TRBV6-6 and TRBJ2-7; weak D call: TRBD2 (6 bases). The germline gives CDR1 MNHNY, CDR2 SVGAGI (reference sequence). The CDR3 is 14 residues long. This CDR3 reads CARSWRGLRYEQYF. The DNA of the CDR3 is TGTGCCCGCAGTTGGCGGGGTCTTCGCTACGAGCAGTACTTC.

The genes are TRBV4-2 and TRBJ1-2, with D maybe TRBD1 (6 bases). Germline values: CDR1 LGHNA, CDR2 YNFKEQ. V lost 0 bases and J 0 bases, leaving 8 bases between the germline ends. The CDR3 extends over 15 amino acids. The CDR3 sequence is CASSQDGTTNYGYTF. CDR3 nucleotides: TGTGCCAGCAGCCAAGATGGGACAACTAACTATGGCTACACCTTC.

The rearrangement links TRBV5-6 to TRBJ1-2, with D uncertain. Germline CDR1 and CDR2: SGHDT and YYEEEE. CDR3 length: 14 residues. V lost 0 bases to trimming and J lost 5 bases, with 11 bases between them. The chain's CDR3 is CASSLVPGYYGYTF. CDR3 coding DNA: TGTGCCAGCAGCTTGGTTCCGGGCTATTATGGCTACACCTTC.

This clone was detected only once. This chain uses TRBV6-5 with TRBJ1-5, with TRBD1 matching 9 bases. V was clipped by 4 bases and J by 2 bases; unmatched bases: 3. Germline V CDR1 and CDR2: MNHEY, SVGAGI. CDR3 length equals 15 residues. The CDR3 coding sequence is TGTGCCAGCAGTTTCGACAGGGGGGGCAATCAGCCCCAGCATTTT. Amino acids: CASSFDRGGNQPQHF.

The CDR3 region is CASSLAPTRFGYNEQFF. The DNA for the CDR3 is TGTGCCAGCAGCTTAGCCCCGACACGCTTTGGGTACAATGAGCAGTTCTTC. V is TRBV11-3 and J is TRBJ2-1; no clear D. Looked up from germline, CDR1 is SGHNT and CDR2 is YENEEA. The length of the CDR3 is 17 residues. V was trimmed by 1 base and J by 4 bases, leaving 17 bases between them.

The chain joins TRBV25-1 to TRBJ1-1; TRBD1 is a possible D gene (6 bases). There are 15 residues in the CDR3. With 3 bases removed from V and 1 base from J, the gap between germline ends came to 12 bases. The germline V gene encodes CDR1 MGHDK and CDR2 SYGVNS. The CDR3 sequence is CASSEQGIGNTEAFF. DNA of the CDR3: TGTGCCAGCAGTGAGCAGGGGATAGGGAACACTGAAGCTTTCTTT.

This clone came up a few times. This chain connects TRBV4-1 to TRBJ2-7; 7 bases are shared with TRBD1. This CDR3 has 16 residues. CDR1 and CDR2 (germline): MGHRA, YSYEKL. V dropped 4 bases and J dropped 7; count of bases not matched to a gene: 16. CDR3 bases: TGCGCCAGCAGCCCTTGGACAGGAATCCTTTTCAGGGAGCAGTACTTC. Translating it yields CASSPWTGILFREQYF.

The genes are TRBV29-1 and TRBJ2-5, with D maybe TRBD1 (6 bases). CDR3 length equals 14 residues. V lost 2 bases, J lost 2 bases, and 12 bases lay in between. Germline V lookup: CDR1 SQVTM, CDR2 ANQGSEA. As DNA, the CDR3 is TGCAGCGTTGAACAGGGGCCTATGCAAGAGACCCAGTACTTC. It is translated as CSVEQGPMQETQYF.

The chain is built from TRBV4-1 and TRBJ1-1; tentative D call: TRBD1 (6 bases). CDR1 and CDR2 from the germline V gene are MGHRA and YSYEKL. The CDR3 consists of 14 residues. The V end lost 6 bases, the J end lost 5 bases, and 16 bases lay between the germline ends. CDR3 DNA sequence: TGCGCCAGCAGGCGTTTAGGGGGAAAAACTGAAGCTTTCTTT. It encodes CASRRLGGKTEAFF.

This chain uses TRBV5-1 with TRBJ1-1; D uncertain. The length of the CDR3 is 14 residues. Germline CDR1 SGHRS, CDR2 YFSETQ. V was shortened by 2 bases and J by 2 bases, with 10 bases between the two germline ends. CDR3: CASSFGPSNTEAFF. The CDR3, as DNA: TGCGCCAGCAGCTTCGGACCCTCAAACACTGAAGCTTTCTTT.

The V gene is TRBV27, the J gene TRBJ2-6; 9 bases align to TRBD1. Germline V gene sequence: CDR1 MNHEY, CDR2 SMNVEV (reference sequence). V gave up 6 bases and J gave up 0 bases; unmatched junction bases: 9. The length of the CDR3 is 18 residues. The CDR3 sequence: CASSRPGQGSSGANVLTF. The CDR3 DNA is TGTGCCAGCAGCCGTCCGGGACAGGGTTCCTCTGGGGCCAACGTCCTGACTTTC.

V is TRBV9 and J is TRBJ1-3; D unclear. Trimming removed 0 bases at V and 0 bases at J, with 13 bases between. Germline assignment: CDR1 SGDLS and CDR2 YYNGEE. There are 17 residues in the CDR3. The CDR3 loop reads CASSVATGRNSGNTIYF. The DNA of the CDR3 is TGTGCCAGCAGCGTAGCTACCGGCAGGAACTCTGGAAACACCATATATTTT.

The chain carries TRBV10-1 and TRBJ2-1; 12 nucleotides match TRBD2. The CDR3 covers 17 residues. Germline V gene data show CDR1 as WNHNN and CDR2 as SYGVQD (reference sequence). Germline trimming cut 3 bases from V and 6 bases from J; bases unmatched to any gene: 9. The CDR3 coding sequence is TGCGCCAGCAGTGAACCGGCTAGCGGGAGGGGGGTCAATGAGCAGTTCTTC. Its translation: CASSEPASGRGVNEQFF.

This sequence joins TRBV7-8 and TRBJ1-1; D not resolved. Trimming took 6 bases from V and 2 from J, leaving 13 bases between them. The CDR3 contains 14 residues. CDR1 is SGHVS, CDR2 FQNEAQ, per germline. CDR3 bases: TGTGCCAGCAGAAATGAGGGCCGCAACACTGAAGCTTTCTTT. It encodes CASRNEGRNTEAFF.

This clone occurred a few times. The rearrangement joins TRBV2 to TRBJ2-1, with D perhaps matching TRBD1 (5 bases). Between the trimmed V and J ends, which lost 8 bases and 0 bases, there was a span of 17 bases. From germline, CDR1 is SNHLY and CDR2 FYNNEI. The CDR3 has 16 residues. The CDR3 region has the DNA TGTGCCAGCGGAACAGGTGCCCCAAGCTCCTACAATGAGCAGTTCTTC. Residues: CASGTGAPSSYNEQFF.

V and J are TRBV30 and TRBJ2-5; D might be TRBD2 (6 bases). With 0 bases removed from V and 5 bases from J, the gap between germline ends came to 13 bases. The CDR3 extends over 14 amino acids. Germline values: CDR1 GTSNPN, CDR2 SVGIG (reference sequence). The CDR3: CAWSVAGRGETQYF. In DNA form, the CDR3 reads TGTGCCTGGAGTGTGGCGGGGAGAGGGGAGACCCAGTACTTC.

The chain uses TRBV2 and TRBJ2-1, with 9 positions matching TRBD1. The CDR3 consists of 15 residues. Germline V CDR1 and CDR2: SNHLY, FYNNEI. Losses at the gene ends were 1 base for V and 12 bases for J; bases not matched to a gene: 10. This chain's CDR3 is CASSEDLGTGRGQFF. Here the CDR3 DNA reads TGTGCCAGCAGTGAAGACCTAGGGACAGGGAGAGGGCAGTTCTTC.

The chain carries TRBV27 and TRBJ1-1; D is ambiguous. This CDR3 contains 15 residues. V lost 3 bases, J lost 1 base, and 12 bases lay in between. The V gene's germline CDR1 is MNHEY and CDR2 SMNVEV (reference sequence). CDR3 DNA sequence: TGTGCCAGCAGTTTCGGGCGCGGGTGGAACACTGAAGCTTTCTTT. It yields the protein CASSFGRGWNTEAFF.

The CDR3 nucleotides read TGTGCCAGCAGCTTCTGGAACACCGGGGAGCTGTTTTTT. Its protein is CASSFWNTGELFF. The chain has TRBV11-2 and TRBJ2-2; D unresolved. The CDR3 covers 13 residues. Trimming shortened V by 3 bases and J by 1 base, and 3 bases separated the two germline ends. In germline, CDR1 is SGHAT, CDR2 FQNNGV.

The genes are TRBV18 and TRBJ2-5; unclear D gene. The CDR3 totals 15 residues. V was trimmed by 6 bases and J by 5 bases, leaving 19 bases between them. Germline V gene data show CDR1 as KGHSH and CDR2 as LQKENI. For the CDR3, the DNA is TGTGCCAGCTCCCTAACAGAAACGGCGCCTGAGACCCAGTACTTC. It translates to CASSLTETAPETQYF.